Listed below are T cell receptor beta chains from one sample, sequenced in a study of blood T cell repertoires in COVID-19. The method was immunoSEQ multiplex PCR; TCRdb's version includes in-frame clones alone and lacks a portion of them. This table holds 160,000 or so clones, about 91% found once. Sample: peripheral blood. All receptors derive from a woman aged 50 to 60 with acute or convalescent COVID-19. CDR3s include the opening cysteine and the closing phenylalanine or tryptophan. A D gene is named only where the DNA matches it firmly. Some rows have no size entry. The others give once, few or many, or a class for an expanded clone.

D gene | J gene | clone size | V gene | CDR3 DNA | CDR3 protein
TRBD1 | TRBJ1-6 | NA | TRBV6-5 | TGTGCCAGCAGATACATAGACAGGGAAGGTTCACCCCTCCACTTT | CASRYIDREGSPLHF
NA | TRBJ1-1 | NA | TRBV14 | TGTGCCAGCGATAGGGTGGGAGCCATGAACACTGAAGCTTTCTTT | CASDRVGAMNTEAFF
NA | TRBJ2-1 | NA | TRBV4-3 | TGCGCCAGCAGCCAAGGAGATAGTGAGCAGTTCTTC | CASSQGDSEQFF
TRBD2 | TRBJ2-2 | NA | TRBV9 | TGTGCCAGCAGCCCAAGAGGACTAGCGGGAGGGCCAATCACCGGGGAGCTGTTTTTT | CASSPRGLAGGPITGELFF
NA | TRBJ2-1 | NA | TRBV5-1 | TGCGCCAGCAGCTATTCTGGGGAGAATGAGCAGTTCTTC | CASSYSGENEQFF
NA | TRBJ2-7 | NA | TRBV5-1 | TGCGCCAGCAGCTTGATCGGGGGGCCTGAGTACGAGCAGTACTTC | CASSLIGGPEYEQYF
TRBD1 | TRBJ1-2 | NA | TRBV12-3/TRBV12-4 | TGTGCCAGCAGTTATGGACAGGGTTCTCACACCTTC | CASSYGQGSHTF
NA | TRBJ1-2 | NA | TRBV7-9 | TGTGCCAGCAGCTTAGCGGGAGTCGGCTATGGCTACACCTTC | CASSLAGVGYGYTF
NA | TRBJ2-7 | NA | TRBV19 | TGTGCCAGTAGTATTCAGGGATCCTACGAGCAGTACTTC | CASSIQGSYEQYF
TRBD2 | TRBJ2-7 | few | TRBV13 | TGTGCCAGCAGCTATGGGACTAGCGGACTCTACGAGCAGTACTTC | CASSYGTSGLYEQYF
NA | TRBJ1-5 | NA | TRBV3-1/TRBV3-2 | TGTGCCAGCAGCCAAGAATTGGCCGATCAGCCCCAGCATTTT | CASSQELADQPQHF
NA | TRBJ1-6 | NA | TRBV5-5 | TGTGCCAGCAGCTTGCCCCCGGGGTGGACTTCACCCCTCCACTTT | CASSLPPGWTSPLHF
NA | TRBJ2-3 | NA | TRBV9 | TGTGCCAGCAGCGTGCGAGAACCAGATACGCAGTATTTT | CASSVREPDTQYF
TRBD2 | TRBJ2-3 | NA | TRBV10-2 | TGCGCCAGCAGTGAGGAGAGCGGGGGGGCGGATACGCAGTATTTT | CASSEESGGADTQYF
NA | TRBJ1-2 | NA | TRBV9 | TGTGCCAGCAGCATCGGAGGTAGTCGGGGAAACTATGGCTACACCTTC | CASSIGGSRGNYGYTF
TRBD1 | TRBJ1-2 | NA | TRBV25-1 | TGTGCCAGCAGTTCCCTTACAGGGGCTGACGGCTACACCTTC | CASSSLTGADGYTF
NA | TRBJ2-5 | NA | TRBV7-3 | TGTGCCAGCAGCTTGACAGGTAGCAGAGAGACCCAGTACTTC | CASSLTGSRETQYF
TRBD1 | TRBJ2-3 | NA | TRBV28 | TGTGCCAGCAGCTACCCCGTGGACAGGGCGGGCACAGATACGCAGTATTTT | CASSYPVDRAGTDTQYF
NA | TRBJ1-6 | NA | TRBV6-2/TRBV6-3 | TGTGCCAGCAGTCAAAACCCGGGACTTGCTCTTTCACCCCTCCACTTT | CASSQNPGLALSPLHF
NA | TRBJ1-1 | NA | TRBV4-1 | TGCGCCAGCAGCCAAGATCCGAGGAACACTGAAGCTTTCTTT | CASSQDPRNTEAFF
TRBD1 | TRBJ1-3 | once | TRBV30 | TGTGCCTGGAGTTACCTAGGACAGGGGAATGGAAACACCATATATTTT | CAWSYLGQGNGNTIYF
NA | TRBJ1-2 | NA | TRBV7-2 | TGTGCCAGCAGCCCGGTGGGGGGGAACTATGGCTACACCTTC | CASSPVGGNYGYTF
TRBD2 | TRBJ2-3 | NA | TRBV5-4 | TGTGCCAGCAGCTTGGGCGGGAGTAGTTCAGATACGCAGTATTTT | CASSLGGSSSDTQYF
TRBD2 | TRBJ2-1 | NA | TRBV5-3 | TGTGCCCCCCGCCCTAGCGGGAGGGGATCCTACAATGAGCAGTTCTTC | CAPRPSGRGSYNEQFF
TRBD2 | TRBJ2-5 | once | TRBV7-2 | TGTGCCAGCAGCCTCGGGGGGGCGAATGGGGAGACCCAGTACTTC | CASSLGGANGETQYF
TRBD1 | TRBJ1-2 | NA | TRBV19 | TGTGCCAGTAGTACCTGGGACAGTGACTTTTTTAACTATGGCTACACCTTC | CASSTWDSDFFNYGYTF
NA | TRBJ2-2 | once | TRBV18 | TGTGCCAGCTCACCCACGACAGAGGGGGAGCTGTTTTTT | CASSPTTEGELFF
NA | TRBJ1-4 | NA | TRBV2 | TGTGCCAGCAACCTTATGGGAGGGAGTAATGAAAAACTGTTTTTT | CASNLMGGSNEKLFF
NA | TRBJ2-1 | NA | TRBV29-1 | TGCAGCGTTGTATCGGAGGGGAGCTCCTACAATGAGCAGTTCTTC | CSVVSEGSSYNEQFF
TRBD1 | TRBJ1-2 | NA | TRBV4-1 | TGCGCCAGCAGCCAACCTCGACAGGGGAGTAACTATGGCTACACCTTC | CASSQPRQGSNYGYTF
NA | TRBJ2-6 | NA | TRBV5-4 | TGTGCCAGCAGCCAGGGGGGTAGCTCAATCTCTGGGGCCAACGTCCTGACTTTC | CASSQGGSSISGANVLTF
TRBD1 | TRBJ1-2 | NA | TRBV29-1 | TGCAGCGTACGGGACAGGGTCTATGGCTACACCTTC | CSVRDRVYGYTF